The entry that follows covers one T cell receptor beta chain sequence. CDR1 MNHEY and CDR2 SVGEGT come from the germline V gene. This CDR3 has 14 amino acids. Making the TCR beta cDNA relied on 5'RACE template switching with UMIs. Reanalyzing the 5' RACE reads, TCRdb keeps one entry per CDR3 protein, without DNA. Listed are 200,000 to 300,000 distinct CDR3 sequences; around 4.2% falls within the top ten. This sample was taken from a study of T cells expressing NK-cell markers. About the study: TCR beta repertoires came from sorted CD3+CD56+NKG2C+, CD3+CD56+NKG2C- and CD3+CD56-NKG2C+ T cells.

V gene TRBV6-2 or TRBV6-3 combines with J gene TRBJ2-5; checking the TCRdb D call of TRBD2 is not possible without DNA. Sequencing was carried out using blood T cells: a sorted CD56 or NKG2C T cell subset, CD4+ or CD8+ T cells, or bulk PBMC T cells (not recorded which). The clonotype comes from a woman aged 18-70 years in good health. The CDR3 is CASRGLAGAETQYF.